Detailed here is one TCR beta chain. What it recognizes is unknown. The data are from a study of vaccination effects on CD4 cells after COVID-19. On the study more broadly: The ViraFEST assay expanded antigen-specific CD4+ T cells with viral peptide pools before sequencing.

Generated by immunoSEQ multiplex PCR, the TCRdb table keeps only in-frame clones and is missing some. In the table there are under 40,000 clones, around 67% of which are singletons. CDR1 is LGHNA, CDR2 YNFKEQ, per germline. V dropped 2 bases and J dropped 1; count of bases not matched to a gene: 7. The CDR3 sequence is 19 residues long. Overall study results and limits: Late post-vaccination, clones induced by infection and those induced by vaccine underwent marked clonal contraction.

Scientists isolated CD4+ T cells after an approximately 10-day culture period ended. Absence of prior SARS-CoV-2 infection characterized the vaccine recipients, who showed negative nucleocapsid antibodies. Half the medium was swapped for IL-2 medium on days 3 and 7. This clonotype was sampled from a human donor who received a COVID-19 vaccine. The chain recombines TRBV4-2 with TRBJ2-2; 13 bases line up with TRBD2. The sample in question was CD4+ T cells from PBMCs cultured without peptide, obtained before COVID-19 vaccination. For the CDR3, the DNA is TGTGCCAGCAGCCAAAACCTCTGGACTAGCGGGAGGAACACCGGGGAGCTGTTTTTT. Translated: CASSQNLWTSGRNTGELFF.